The count of the clone carrying this TCR beta chain is one. Only in-frame clones appear in the TCRdb table, and some are missing; sequencing was by immunoSEQ multiplex PCR. In the table there are roughly 250,000 clones, around nine tenths of which are singletons. The source of the sample is a study of blood T cell repertoires in COVID-19. Germline V lookup: CDR1 ENHRY, CDR2 SYGVKD. V dropped 2 bases and J dropped 1; count of bases not matched to a gene: 1. There are 15 residues in the CDR3. The rearrangement links TRBV10-3 to TRBJ2-3, with 9 bases fitting TRBD2. The sample consisted of PBMCs or T cells enriched from blood (not recorded which). The TCR was taken from a woman aged 18-29 years who had recovered from COVID-19. The CDR3, as DNA: TGTGCCATCAGTGAGGGCGGGGGGGGCACAGATACGCAGTATTTT. Protein: CAISEGGGGTDTQYF.